This TCR beta chain was recovered during a study of shared T cell receptors in the human thymus. This clone occurred a few times. Germline V gene sequence: CDR1 SGHRS, CDR2 YFSETQ. Trimming took off 7 bases at V and 0 bases at J, with 13 bases between the two ends. The CDR3 runs to 14 residues. Here immunoSEQ multiplex PCR was the method, and the copy in TCRdb shows in-frame clones only, minus some. Altogether 600,000 to 900,000 clones are present, approximately 83% being singletons, with the ten largest covering under 0.012%. This sample was shared with a second study, whose subject was human thymus T cells. Turning to that study: Donor material was obtained from healthy Finnish infants undergoing corrective surgery for congenital heart defects. The source of the thymus tissue was resections taken during corrective heart surgery. Thymic and blood repertoires appeared to show biased V and J gene usage. Thymic repertoires of unrelated individuals were reported in related research to overlap highly.

The chain couples TRBV5-1 to TRBJ1-1, with D possibly matching TRBD1 (6 bases). The receptor's source is a girl under three years old with a congenital heart defect. Specimen: thymocytes. CDR3 region: CASRDNRLNTEAFF. In nucleotides, the CDR3 is TGCGCCAGCCGGGACAATCGGTTGAACACTGAAGCTTTCTTT.